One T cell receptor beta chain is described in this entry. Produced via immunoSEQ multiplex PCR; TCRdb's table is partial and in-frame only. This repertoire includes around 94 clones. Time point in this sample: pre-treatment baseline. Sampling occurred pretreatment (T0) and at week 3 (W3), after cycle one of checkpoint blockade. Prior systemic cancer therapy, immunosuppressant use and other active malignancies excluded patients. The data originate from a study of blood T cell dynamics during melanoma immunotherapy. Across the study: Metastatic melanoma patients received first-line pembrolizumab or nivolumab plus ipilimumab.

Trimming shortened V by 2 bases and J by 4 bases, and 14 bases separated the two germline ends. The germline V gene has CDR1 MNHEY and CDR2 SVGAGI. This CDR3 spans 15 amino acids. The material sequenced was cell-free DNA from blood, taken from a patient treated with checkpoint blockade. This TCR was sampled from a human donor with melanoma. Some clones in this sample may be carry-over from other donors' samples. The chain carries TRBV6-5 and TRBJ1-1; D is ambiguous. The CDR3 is CASSYNGPSFTEAFF. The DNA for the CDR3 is TGTGCCAGCAGTTACAACGGGCCTTCGTTCACTGAAGCTTTCTTT.